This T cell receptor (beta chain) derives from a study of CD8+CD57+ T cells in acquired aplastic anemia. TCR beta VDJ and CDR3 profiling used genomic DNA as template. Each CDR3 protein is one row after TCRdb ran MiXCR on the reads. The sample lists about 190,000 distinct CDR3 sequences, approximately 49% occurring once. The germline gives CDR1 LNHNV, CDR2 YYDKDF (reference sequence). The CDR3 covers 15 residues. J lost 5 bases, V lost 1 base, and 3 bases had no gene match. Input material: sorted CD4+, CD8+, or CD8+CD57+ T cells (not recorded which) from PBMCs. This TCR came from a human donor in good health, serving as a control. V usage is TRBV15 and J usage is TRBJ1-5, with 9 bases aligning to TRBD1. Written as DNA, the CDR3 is TGTGCCACCAGCAGAGCGGGACAGGGAGATCAGCCCCAGCATTTT. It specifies CATSRAGQGDQPQHF. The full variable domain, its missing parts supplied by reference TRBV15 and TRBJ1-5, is DAMVIQNPRYQVTQFGKPVTLSCSQTLNHNVMYWYQQKSSQAPKLLFHYYDKDFNNEADTPDNFQSRRPNTSFCFLDIRSPGLGDTAMYLCATSRAGQGDQPQHFGDGTRLSIL.